This T cell receptor beta chain came from a study of T cell repertoires in cytomegalovirus infection. Regarding the study as a whole: Cumulative frequency of public TCR beta families picked out carriers of CMV plus the relevant HLA. The ex vivo response was dominated by HLA-C-restricted CMV-specific TCR beta clonotypes.

The CDR3 is made up of 15 amino acids. V lost 3 bases to trimming and J lost 1 base; unmatched junction nucleotides: 3. Germline V CDR1 and CDR2: MNHNS, SASEGT. TCRdb processed the reads anew with MiXCR; each CDR3 protein has one entry. The table has approximately 700,000 distinct CDR3 sequences, 35% to 45% seen once. About this clonotype: No antigen is known for it.

The origin of this receptor is a human donor in good health (CMV status not recorded). Some clones in this sample may be carry-over from other donors' samples. The sample was PBMCs. This rearrangement joins TRBV6-1 to TRBJ1-5; 7 bases are shared with TRBD1. CDR3: CASSENRGSNQPQHF. DNA of the CDR3: TGTGCCAGCAGTGAGAACAGGGGAAGCAATCAGCCCCAGCATTTT.